These 27 T cell receptor beta chains came from one sample sequenced in a study of PD-L1 blockade in urothelial cancer. Some clones are missing from TCRdb's copy, which holds only in-frame ones; the method was immunoSEQ multiplex PCR. The sample yields approximately 46,000 clones, roughly 87% seen once. The sequencing here drew on PBMCs, taken around atezolizumab (anti-PD-L1) treatment. Receptors originate from a man aged 55 to 70 with urothelial cancer.

The gene calls are TRBV5-4 and TRBJ2-1; maybe TRBD2 (7 bases). CDR1 is SGHNT, CDR2 YYREEE, per germline (reference sequence). The CDR3 runs to 16 residues. The V end was cut by 6 bases, the J end by 0 bases, with 16 bases between. The CDR3 nucleotides are TGTGCCAGCACCGAAGGGGGGGGGAGCTCCTACAATGAGCAGTTCTTC. Its protein is CASTEGGGSSYNEQFF.

The V and J genes are TRBV5-1 and TRBJ2-6; D is ambiguous. The CDR3 contains 18 residues. Trimming removed 5 bases at V and 3 bases at J, with 21 bases between. The V gene's germline CDR1 is SGHRS and CDR2 YFSETQ. The CDR3 reads CASSSVTGQSDGANVLTF. CDR3 in DNA: TGCGCCAGCAGTTCCGTCACGGGTCAGTCGGATGGGGCCAACGTCCTGACTTTC.

This chain connects TRBV30 to TRBJ1-6; D may be TRBD1 (6 bases). There are 13 residues in the CDR3. V was shortened by 2 bases and J by 9 bases, with 11 bases between the two germline ends. CDR1 is GTSNPN, CDR2 SVGIG, per germline (reference sequence). This CDR3 reads CAWSSGGLSPLHF. The CDR3 DNA follows: TGTGCCTGGAGTAGCGGGGGGCTTTCACCCCTCCACTTT.

The chain uses TRBV7-2 and TRBJ1-4; 9 bases map to TRBD1. Germline CDR1 reads SGHTA; CDR2 reads FQGNSA. J lost 7 bases, V lost 4 bases, and 7 bases had no gene match. The CDR3 totals 15 residues. The CDR3: CASSYTGGATEKLFF. In DNA, the CDR3 is TGTGCCAGCAGCTACACAGGGGGCGCGACTGAAAAACTGTTTTTT. Combining the CDR3 with reference TRBV7-2 and TRBJ1-4 gives the whole variable domain GAGVSQSPSNKVTEKGKDVELRCDPISGHTALYWYRQSLGQGLEFLIYFQGNSAPDKSGLPSDRFSAERTGGSVSTLTIQRTQQEDSAVYLCASSYTGGATEKLFFGSGTQLSVL.

J is TRBJ2-3 and V is TRBV29-1; 7 nucleotides match TRBD1. The CDR3 has 13 residues. Germline CDR1 SQVTM, CDR2 ANQGSEA. V gave up 7 bases and J gave up 5 bases; unmatched junction bases: 9. The CDR3: CSAIDRVLDTQYF. For the CDR3, the DNA is TGCAGCGCTATTGACAGGGTTTTAGATACGCAGTATTTT.

The V gene is TRBV25-1, the J gene TRBJ1-5; D unresolved. The CDR3 runs to 14 residues. Germline loops: CDR1 MGHDK, CDR2 SYGVNS. V lost 4 bases, J lost 2 bases, and 9 bases lay in between. The chain's CDR3 is CASSGGLGNQPQHF. The DNA for the CDR3 is TGTGCCAGCAGTGGAGGGTTGGGCAATCAGCCCCAGCATTTT.

The chain carries TRBV19 and TRBJ1-5; a possible D gene is TRBD1 (5 bases). From germline, CDR1 is LNHDA and CDR2 SQIVND (reference sequence). Trimming stripped 5 bases from V and 4 bases from J, with 12 bases between. CDR3 length equals 14 residues. CDR3 sequence (DNA): TGTGCCAGTAGTGACCCGGGGGGGAATCAGCCCCAGCATTTT. Amino acids: CASSDPGGNQPQHF. The full variable domain, with the rest looked up from reference TRBV19 and TRBJ1-5, is DGGITQSPKYLFRKEGQNVTLSCEQNLNHDAMYWYRQDPGQGLRLIYYSQIVNDFQKGDIAEGYSVSREKKESFPLTVTSAQKNPTAFYLCASSDPGGNQPQHFGDGTRLSIL.

This clone was detected only once. V is TRBV5-8 and J is TRBJ1-4; 7 nucleotides match TRBD1. With V trimmed by 4 bases and J by 0 bases, 6 bases remained unmatched. In germline, CDR1 is SGHTS, CDR2 YDEGEE. CDR3 length: 16 residues. This chain's CDR3 is CASSTGDSSTNEKLFF. CDR3 nucleotide sequence: TGTGCCAGCAGCACCGGGGACAGCTCAACTAATGAAAAACTGTTTTTT. Combining the CDR3 with reference TRBV5-8 and TRBJ1-4 gives the whole variable domain EAGVTQSPTHLIKTRGQQATLRCSPISGHTSVYWYQQALGLGLQFLLWYDEGEERNRGNFPPRFSGRQFPNYSSELNVNALELEDSALYLCASSTGDSSTNEKLFFGSGTQLSVL.

The chain joins TRBV7-8 to TRBJ1-1; a possible D gene is TRBD1 (5 bases). There are 15 residues in the CDR3. Germline V gene lookup returns CDR1 SGHVS and CDR2 FQNEAQ. The V end lost 0 bases, the J end lost 3 bases, and 11 bases lay between the germline ends. The CDR3 DNA reads as TGTGCCAGCAGCTTAGCGGGCAGGGCGTACACTGAAGCTTTCTTT. This translates into CASSLAGRAYTEAFF. The variable domain in full, completed from reference TRBV7-8 and TRBJ1-1, reads GAGVSQSPRYKVAKRGQDVALRCDPISGHVSLFWYQQALGQGPEFLTYFQNEAQLDKSGLPSDRFFAERPEGSVSTLKIQRTQQEDSAVYLCASSLAGRAYTEAFFGQGTRLTVV.

J is TRBJ2-7 and V is TRBV30; 9 bases are a match to TRBD2. CDR1 and CDR2 from the germline V gene are GTSNPN and SVGIG (reference sequence). The CDR3 spans 16 residues. J lost 5 bases, V lost 3 bases, and 14 bases had no gene match. CDR3 sequence: CAWSGRGRGGVDEQYF. For the CDR3, the DNA is TGTGCCTGGAGCGGCCGGGGGCGGGGGGGAGTCGACGAGCAGTACTTC.

The chain employs TRBV7-2 and TRBJ1-2; D perhaps matches TRBD1 (6 bases). The CDR3 runs 15 residues. CDR1 is SGHTA, CDR2 FQGNSA, per germline. V was shortened by 2 bases and J by 8 bases, with 18 bases between the two germline ends. The CDR3 bases are TGTGCCAGCAGCTTATCCCCCCCAGGGGCTCACGGCTACACCTTC. Translating it yields CASSLSPPGAHGYTF. The whole variable domain, filled in from reference TRBV7-2 and TRBJ1-2, reads GAGVSQSPSNKVTEKGKDVELRCDPISGHTALYWYRQSLGQGLEFLIYFQGNSAPDKSGLPSDRFSAERTGGSVSTLTIQRTQQEDSAVYLCASSLSPPGAHGYTFGSGTRLTVV.

The V call is TRBV5-6, the J call TRBJ2-3; 12 bases map to TRBD2. The CDR3 runs to 17 residues. The germline CDR1 and CDR2 sequences are SGHDT and YYEEEE. V gave up 2 bases and J gave up 1 base; unmatched junction bases: 5. CDR3 in amino acids: CASSFKTSGGGTDTQYF. CDR3 coding DNA: TGTGCCAGCAGCTTCAAGACTAGCGGGGGAGGCACAGATACGCAGTATTTT. Variable domain in full (rest from reference TRBV5-6 and TRBJ2-3): DAGVTQSPTHLIKTRGQQVTLRCSPKSGHDTVSWYQQALGQGPQFIFQYYEEEERQRGNFPDRFSGHQFPNYSSELNVNALLLGDSALYLCASSFKTSGGGTDTQYFGPGTRLTVL.

A single count supports this clone. This chain uses TRBV4-1 with TRBJ1-2, with 10 bases lining up with TRBD1. The ends lost 0 bases at V and 8 bases at J; junction bases unmatched: 6. Germline assignment: CDR1 MGHRA and CDR2 YSYEKL. The CDR3 has 15 residues. The CDR3 loop is CASSQDPTGGRGYTF. For the CDR3, the DNA is TGCGCCAGCAGCCAAGATCCGACAGGGGGCAGAGGCTACACCTTC.

This clone showed up just a few times. The chain combines TRBV13 with TRBJ2-2; tentatively, D is TRBD2 (6 bases). CDR3 length equals 14 residues. CDR1 and CDR2 from the germline V gene are PRHDT and FYEKMQ (reference sequence). The V gene lost 4 bases and the J gene lost 5 bases, with 11 bases spanning the gap. For the CDR3, the DNA is TGTGCCAGCAGCTCGGAAGGAGGGACCGGGGAGCTGTTTTTT. It is translated as CASSSEGGTGELFF.

The V call is TRBV5-4, the J call TRBJ2-7, with D possibly TRBD2 on 7 matching bases. The germline V gene encodes CDR1 SGHNT and CDR2 YYREEE (reference sequence). Trimming pared 4 bases from V and 3 bases from J, leaving 20 bases between. The CDR3 totals 16 residues. The CDR3: CASSPGGGGRLYEQYF. The CDR3 DNA reads TGTGCCAGCAGCCCGGGGGGCGGGGGCCGTCTCTACGAGCAGTACTTC.

The chain recombines TRBV5-8 with TRBJ2-1, with D possibly matching TRBD2 (6 bases). Between the trimmed V and J ends, which lost 2 bases and 5 bases, there was a span of 23 bases. Per the germline V gene, CDR1 is SGHTS and CDR2 is YDEGEE. This CDR3 spans 18 amino acids. This CDR3 is CASSFLPWGRTLNNEQFF. CDR3 DNA sequence: TGTGCCAGCAGCTTCCTCCCTTGGGGGAGGACTTTGAACAATGAGCAGTTCTTC.

V is TRBV5-1 and J is TRBJ1-1; D unresolved. V lost 0 bases, J lost 6 bases, and 12 bases lay in between. This CDR3 has 14 residues. The germline V gene has CDR1 SGHRS and CDR2 YFSETQ. The CDR3: CASSLAGKEAEAFF. The CDR3 DNA reads as TGCGCCAGCAGCTTGGCCGGAAAGGAGGCTGAAGCTTTCTTT.

The V gene is TRBV6-6, the J gene TRBJ2-5; 11 bases match TRBD2. The CDR3 runs to 14 residues. Germline values: CDR1 MNHNY, CDR2 SVGAGI (reference sequence). With 7 bases clipped from V and 2 bases from J, the junction kept 3 bases outside the gene matches. Written as DNA, the CDR3 is TGTGCCAGCATTTTAGCGGGGGGGCAAGAGACCCAGTACTTC. Its translation is CASILAGGQETQYF.

This clone came up once. V usage is TRBV12-5 and J usage is TRBJ2-1, with 8 bases aligning to TRBD1. Losses at the gene ends were 0 bases for V and 2 bases for J; bases not matched to a gene: 6. The CDR3 has 17 amino acids. Germline V gene lookup returns CDR1 LGHNT and CDR2 FRNRAP. Here the CDR3 DNA reads TGTGCTAGTGGTTTGGTACTCGACAGGGGCGCCTACAATGAGCAGTTCTTC. It is translated as CASGLVLDRGAYNEQFF.

V usage is TRBV5-1 and J usage is TRBJ2-5, with TRBD2 matching over 12 bases. This CDR3 is 16 amino acids long. V trimming: 4 bases; J trimming: 1 base; junction bases outside the gene matches: 5. Per germline, CDR1 SGHRS and CDR2 YFSETQ. As DNA, the CDR3 is TGCGCCAGCAGCCTTGGACTAGCGGGGACCCAAGAGACCCAGTACTTC. The encoded protein is CASSLGLAGTQETQYF.

A few counts support this clone. The chain has TRBV7-2 and TRBJ1-5; no reliable D call. The CDR3 is 13 residues long. V was trimmed by 8 bases and J by 2 bases, leaving 10 bases between them. Germline assignment: CDR1 SGHTA and CDR2 FQGNSA. The CDR3 loop reads CASSDRGNQPQHF. Written as DNA, the CDR3 is TGTGCCAGCTCTGATCGAGGCAATCAGCCCCAGCATTTT.

The chain uses TRBV30 and TRBJ1-6; D is uncertain. Between the trimmed V and J ends, which lost 6 bases and 7 bases, there was a span of 13 bases. Looked up from germline, CDR1 is GTSNPN and CDR2 is SVGIG (reference sequence). The CDR3 runs 13 residues. The CDR3 sequence: CACVLQTNSPLHF. The CDR3, as DNA: TGTGCCTGCGTCTTACAGACAAATTCACCCCTCCACTTT. The full variable domain, in which reference TRBV30 and TRBJ1-6 provide the parts outside the CDR3, is SQTIHQWPATLVQPVGSPLSLECTVEGTSNPNLYWYRQAAGRGLQLLFYSVGIGQISSEVPQNLSASRPQDRQFILSSKKLLLSDSGFYLCACVLQTNSPLHFGNGTRLTVT.

V is TRBV19 and J is TRBJ1-6; D remains unclear. CDR1 LNHDA and CDR2 SQIVND come from the germline V gene (reference sequence). The CDR3 runs to 15 residues. Trimming removed 1 base at V and 8 bases at J, with 12 bases between. The chain's CDR3 is CASSIGGGRDSPLHF. The CDR3 DNA reads as TGTGCCAGTAGTATAGGTGGAGGGAGGGATTCACCCCTCCACTTT.

V usage is TRBV4-1 and J usage is TRBJ2-7; 9 bases align to TRBD1. The CDR3 consists of 16 residues. Germline lookup yields CDR1 MGHRA and CDR2 YSYEKL. The V segment lost 3 bases and the J segment 3 bases; nucleotides outside the gene matches: 9. The CDR3 sequence is CASSQAPGQGIYEQYF. In DNA form, the CDR3 reads TGCGCCAGCAGCCAGGCCCCGGGACAGGGCATCTACGAGCAGTACTTC.

The chain couples TRBV7-2 to TRBJ2-2, with D perhaps matching TRBD1 (6 bases). Trimming removed 5 bases from V and 1 base from J, with 14 bases in between. The germline CDR1 and CDR2 sequences are SGHTA and FQGNSA. This CDR3 region has 16 residues. This CDR3 is CASSVAGTRNTGELFF. CDR3 DNA sequence: TGTGCCAGCAGCGTCGCCGGGACAAGGAACACCGGGGAGCTGTTTTTT. Based on the CDR3 plus reference TRBV7-2 and TRBJ2-2, the full variable domain is GAGVSQSPSNKVTEKGKDVELRCDPISGHTALYWYRQSLGQGLEFLIYFQGNSAPDKSGLPSDRFSAERTGGSVSTLTIQRTQQEDSAVYLCASSVAGTRNTGELFFGEGSRLTVL.

V usage is TRBV5-1 and J usage is TRBJ2-5; the match to TRBD2 covers 12 bases. The ends lost 4 bases at V and 0 bases at J; junction bases unmatched: 4. Germline V gene sequence: CDR1 SGHRS, CDR2 YFSETQ. The CDR3 has 16 residues. The CDR3 DNA follows: TGCGCCAGCAGCCCGACTAGCGGGGGCCACCAAGAGACCCAGTACTTC. This codes for CASSPTSGGHQETQYF.

V and J are TRBV10-3 and TRBJ1-1, with D unclear. V was trimmed by 0 bases and J by 7 bases, leaving 6 bases between them. Germline lookup yields CDR1 ENHRY and CDR2 SYGVKD. The CDR3 has 12 amino acids. This chain's CDR3 is CAISESGREAFF. In DNA form, the CDR3 reads TGTGCCATCAGTGAGTCGGGCCGTGAAGCTTTCTTT.